Listed below are T cell receptor beta chains from one sample, sequenced in a study of CD8 T cells in Susac syndrome. TCRdb redid the calling of the immunoSEQ multiplex PCR reads with MiXCR, one entry per CDR3 protein. Counted here are 95,000 to 150,000 distinct CDR3 sequences, nearly 96% occurring once; the ten biggest clones make up 0.11% to 0.15%. Sequenced input: CD4+ T cells from PBMCs. These receptors all stem from a human donor with Susac syndrome. CDR3s include the opening cysteine and the closing phenylalanine or tryptophan. A D gene is named only where the DNA matches it firmly. Clone size appears in some rows only: once, few, many, or a class for an expanded clone.

j_call: TRBJ2-2
d_call: TRBD2
v_call: TRBV3-1
clone_size: NA
cdr3_nt: TGTGCCAGCAGCGGACTAGCGGGGTACACCGGGGAGCTGTTTTTT
cdr3_aa: CASSGLAGYTGELFF

j_call: TRBJ2-4
d_call: NA
v_call: TRBV20-1
clone_size: NA
cdr3_nt: TGCAGTGCTAGACTCCTAGCCAAAAACATTCAGTACTTC
cdr3_aa: CSARLLAKNIQYF

j_call: TRBJ2-1
d_call: NA
v_call: TRBV5-1
clone_size: NA
cdr3_nt: TGCGCCAGCAGCTCCTCCGGGACCACCTACAATGAGCAGTTCTTC
cdr3_aa: CASSSSGTTYNEQFF

j_call: TRBJ2-5
d_call: NA
v_call: TRBV20-1
clone_size: NA
cdr3_nt: TGCAGTGCTAGAGATGGGAGGGGGTCTCAAGAGACCCAGTACTTC
cdr3_aa: CSARDGRGSQETQYF

j_call: TRBJ2-1
d_call: NA
v_call: TRBV6-5
clone_size: NA
cdr3_nt: TGTGCCAGCAGTTACTTCCCTAGTGCGAACAATGAGCAGTTCTTC
cdr3_aa: CASSYFPSANNEQFF

j_call: TRBJ2-3
d_call: TRBD2
v_call: TRBV3-1
clone_size: NA
cdr3_nt: TGTGCCAGCAGCCAAGGTACTCCGGGACTAGTGCAAGATACGCAGTATTTT
cdr3_aa: CASSQGTPGLVQDTQYF

j_call: TRBJ2-2
d_call: NA
v_call: TRBV6-5
clone_size: NA
cdr3_nt: TGTGCCAGCAAGGGAGCGACCGGGGAGCTGTTTTTT
cdr3_aa: CASKGATGELFF

j_call: TRBJ1-2
d_call: TRBD1
v_call: TRBV7-3
clone_size: NA
cdr3_nt: TGTGCCAGCAGACCGACAGGGGGAAATGACTATGGCTACACCTTC
cdr3_aa: CASRPTGGNDYGYTF

j_call: TRBJ2-1
d_call: TRBD1
v_call: TRBV29-1
clone_size: NA
cdr3_nt: TGCAGCGCTAGGACAGGGGGGAACAATGAGCAGTTCTTC
cdr3_aa: CSARTGGNNEQFF

j_call: TRBJ2-4
d_call: TRBD2
v_call: TRBV11-2
clone_size: NA
cdr3_nt: TGTGCCAGCAGGCAACTAGCGGGAGGATTGAACATTCAGTACTTC
cdr3_aa: CASRQLAGGLNIQYF

j_call: TRBJ2-7
d_call: NA
v_call: TRBV3-1
clone_size: NA
cdr3_nt: TGTGCCAGCAGCCCCCGAAGGGGCTACGAGCAGTACTTC
cdr3_aa: CASSPRRGYEQYF

j_call: TRBJ2-3
d_call: TRBD2
v_call: TRBV30
clone_size: NA
cdr3_nt: TGTGCCTGGAGGGGACTATACCGCACAGATACGCAGTATTTT
cdr3_aa: CAWRGLYRTDTQYF

j_call: TRBJ2-5
d_call: TRBD1
v_call: TRBV4-1
clone_size: NA
cdr3_nt: TGCGCCAGCAGCCTTACAGGGGCCGAGGAGACCCAGTACTTC
cdr3_aa: CASSLTGAEETQYF

j_call: TRBJ2-5
d_call: NA
v_call: TRBV6-5
clone_size: NA
cdr3_nt: TGTGCCAGCAGCATAGTTTTAGGGGAGACCCAGTACTTC
cdr3_aa: CASSIVLGETQYF

j_call: TRBJ1-2
d_call: NA
v_call: TRBV20-1
clone_size: NA
cdr3_nt: TGCAGTGCTCCCCGCCCCCCCGGGGAGTGGGGCTACACCTTC
cdr3_aa: CSAPRPPGEWGYTF

j_call: TRBJ1-3
d_call: NA
v_call: TRBV4-2
clone_size: NA
cdr3_nt: TGTGCCAGCAGCCAAGATCGGTTCTCTGGAAACACCATATATTTT
cdr3_aa: CASSQDRFSGNTIYF

j_call: TRBJ2-1
d_call: NA
v_call: TRBV9
clone_size: NA
cdr3_nt: TGTGCCAGCAGCGTAGAAGGGCGGGACTACAATGAGCAGTTCTTC
cdr3_aa: CASSVEGRDYNEQFF

j_call: TRBJ2-3
d_call: NA
v_call: TRBV29-1
clone_size: NA
cdr3_nt: TGCAGCGTTGAACTCCTTACCCTGGTCACGCAGTATTTT
cdr3_aa: CSVELLTLVTQYF

j_call: TRBJ2-3
d_call: NA
v_call: TRBV9
clone_size: NA
cdr3_nt: TGTGCCAGCAGCGTTGGATCCCCCACAGATACGCAGTATTTT
cdr3_aa: CASSVGSPTDTQYF

j_call: TRBJ1-3
d_call: NA
v_call: TRBV2
clone_size: NA
cdr3_nt: TGTGCCAGCAGTGAATCGGATCGGAGCTCTGGAAACACCATATATTTT
cdr3_aa: CASSESDRSSGNTIYF

j_call: TRBJ2-5
d_call: NA
v_call: TRBV6-2/TRBV6-3
clone_size: NA
cdr3_nt: TGTGCCAGCAGTAGACAGTTACAGGAGACCCAGTACTTC
cdr3_aa: CASSRQLQETQYF

j_call: TRBJ1-2
d_call: NA
v_call: TRBV20-1
clone_size: few
cdr3_nt: TGCAGTGCTAAGAACTATGGCTACACCTTC
cdr3_aa: CSAKNYGYTF

j_call: TRBJ1-5
d_call: TRBD1
v_call: TRBV4-2
clone_size: NA
cdr3_nt: TGTGCCAGCAGCCAAGCCTCCGGGACAGATTATCAGCCCCAGCATTTT
cdr3_aa: CASSQASGTDYQPQHF

j_call: TRBJ2-6
d_call: NA
v_call: TRBV11-2
clone_size: NA
cdr3_nt: TGTGCCAGCAGCCATCCGGCCAACGTCCTGACTTTC
cdr3_aa: CASSHPANVLTF

j_call: TRBJ2-1
d_call: TRBD1
v_call: TRBV29-1
clone_size: NA
cdr3_nt: TGCAGCCTTTTGGCGGGACAGGGGGCCGATGAGCAGTTCTTC
cdr3_aa: CSLLAGQGADEQFF

j_call: TRBJ2-5
d_call: NA
v_call: TRBV15
clone_size: NA
cdr3_nt: TGTGCCACCAGCAGAGGGACAGAGACCCAGTACTTC
cdr3_aa: CATSRGTETQYF

j_call: TRBJ2-7
d_call: NA
v_call: TRBV7-9
clone_size: NA
cdr3_nt: TGTGCCAGCAGCTCAATCTACGAGCAGTACTTC
cdr3_aa: CASSSIYEQYF

j_call: TRBJ2-3
d_call: NA
v_call: TRBV29-1
clone_size: once
cdr3_nt: TGCAGCGTTGCCCAGCCCACAGATACGCAGTATTTT
cdr3_aa: CSVAQPTDTQYF

j_call: TRBJ2-1
d_call: TRBD2
v_call: TRBV6-5
clone_size: NA
cdr3_nt: TGTGCCAGCAGTTACTCCGGACTAGCGGGAGTGTACAATGAGCAGTTCTTC
cdr3_aa: CASSYSGLAGVYNEQFF

j_call: TRBJ1-2
d_call: NA
v_call: TRBV4-2
clone_size: NA
cdr3_nt: TGTGCCAGCAGTCGTTCCGGGACACCGACTAACTATGGCTACACCTTC
cdr3_aa: CASSRSGTPTNYGYTF

j_call: TRBJ2-1
d_call: NA
v_call: TRBV29-1
clone_size: once
cdr3_nt: TGCAGCGTGGGGAATACTTACCCCAGCAATGAGCAGTTCTTC
cdr3_aa: CSVGNTYPSNEQFF